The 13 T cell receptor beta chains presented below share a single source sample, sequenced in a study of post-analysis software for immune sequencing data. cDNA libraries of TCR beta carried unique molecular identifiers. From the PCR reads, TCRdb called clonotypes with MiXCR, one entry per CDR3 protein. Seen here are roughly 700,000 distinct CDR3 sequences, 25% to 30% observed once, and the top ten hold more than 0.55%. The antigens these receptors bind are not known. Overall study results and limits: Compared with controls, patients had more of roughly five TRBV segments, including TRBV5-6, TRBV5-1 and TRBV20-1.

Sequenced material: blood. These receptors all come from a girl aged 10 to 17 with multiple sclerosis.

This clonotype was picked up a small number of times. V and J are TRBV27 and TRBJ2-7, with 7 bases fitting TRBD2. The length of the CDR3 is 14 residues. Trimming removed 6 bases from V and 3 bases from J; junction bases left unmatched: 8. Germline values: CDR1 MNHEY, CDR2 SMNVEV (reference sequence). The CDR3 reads CASSRGGSLYEQYF. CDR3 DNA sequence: TGTGCCAGCAGCCGGGGAGGGTCGCTCTACGAGCAGTACTTC.

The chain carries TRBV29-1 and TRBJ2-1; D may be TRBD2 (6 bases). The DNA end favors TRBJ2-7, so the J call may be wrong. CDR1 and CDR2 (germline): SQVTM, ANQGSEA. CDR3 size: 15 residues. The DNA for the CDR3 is TGCAGCGTACGAAGAGACGGGAGCTCCTACAATGAGCAGTACTTC. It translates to CSVRRDGSSYNEQYF.

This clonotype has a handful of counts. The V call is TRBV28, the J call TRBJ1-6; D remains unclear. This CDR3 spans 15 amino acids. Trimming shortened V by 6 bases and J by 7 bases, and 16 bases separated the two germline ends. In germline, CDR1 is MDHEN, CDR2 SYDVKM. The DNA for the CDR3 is TGTGCCAGCAGGAGACAAACCGGTAGAAATTCACCCCTCCACTTT. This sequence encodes CASRRQTGRNSPLHF.

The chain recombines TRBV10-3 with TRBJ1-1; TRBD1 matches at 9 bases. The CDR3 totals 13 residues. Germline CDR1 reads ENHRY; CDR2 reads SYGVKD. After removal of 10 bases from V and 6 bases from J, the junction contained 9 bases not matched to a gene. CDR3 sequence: CATGQGSNAEAFF. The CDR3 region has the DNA TGTGCCACCGGACAGGGGTCTAACGCTGAAGCTTTCTTT.

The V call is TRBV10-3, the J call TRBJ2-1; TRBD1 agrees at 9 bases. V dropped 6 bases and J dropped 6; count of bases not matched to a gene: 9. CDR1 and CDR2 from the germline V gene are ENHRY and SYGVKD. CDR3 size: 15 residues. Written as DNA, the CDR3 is TGTGCCATCAGCCGGGACAGGGAAAGAGGCAATGAGCAGTTCTTC. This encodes CAISRDRERGNEQFF.

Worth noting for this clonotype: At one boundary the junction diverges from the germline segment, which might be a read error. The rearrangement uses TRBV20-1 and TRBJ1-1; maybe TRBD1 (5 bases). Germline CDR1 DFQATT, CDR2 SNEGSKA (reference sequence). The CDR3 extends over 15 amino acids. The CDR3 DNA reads TGCAGTGCTAGAGGAGGGGAGTGGGGTGATACTGAAGTTTTCTTT. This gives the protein CSARGGEWGDTEVFF.

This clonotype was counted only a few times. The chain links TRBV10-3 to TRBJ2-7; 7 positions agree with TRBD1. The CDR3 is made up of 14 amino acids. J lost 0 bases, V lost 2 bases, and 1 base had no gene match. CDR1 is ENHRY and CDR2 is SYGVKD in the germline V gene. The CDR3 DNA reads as TGTGCCATCAGTGAGGACAGGGACTCCTACGAGCAGTACTTC. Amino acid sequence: CAISEDRDSYEQYF.

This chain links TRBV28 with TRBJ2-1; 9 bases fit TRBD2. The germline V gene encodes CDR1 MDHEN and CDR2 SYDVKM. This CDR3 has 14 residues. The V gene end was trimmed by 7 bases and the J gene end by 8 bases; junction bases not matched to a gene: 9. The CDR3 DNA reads TGTGCCAGCAAGGCGGGAGGGCGTGGGGATGAGCAGTTCTTC. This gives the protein CASKAGGRGDEQFF.

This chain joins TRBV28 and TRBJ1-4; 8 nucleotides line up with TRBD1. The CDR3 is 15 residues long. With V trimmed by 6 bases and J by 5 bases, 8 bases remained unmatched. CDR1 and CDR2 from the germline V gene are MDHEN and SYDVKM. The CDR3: CASRDSGGKNEKLFF. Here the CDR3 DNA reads TGTGCCAGCAGGGACTCAGGGGGCAAGAATGAAAAACTGTTTTTT.

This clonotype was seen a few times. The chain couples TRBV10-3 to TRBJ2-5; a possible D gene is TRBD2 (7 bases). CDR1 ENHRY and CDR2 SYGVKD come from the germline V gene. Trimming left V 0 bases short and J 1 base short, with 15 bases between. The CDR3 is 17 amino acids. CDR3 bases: TGTGCCATCAGTGAGTCGGGTCGGGGGGCACCCCAAGAGACCCAGTACTTC. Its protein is CAISESGRGAPQETQYF.

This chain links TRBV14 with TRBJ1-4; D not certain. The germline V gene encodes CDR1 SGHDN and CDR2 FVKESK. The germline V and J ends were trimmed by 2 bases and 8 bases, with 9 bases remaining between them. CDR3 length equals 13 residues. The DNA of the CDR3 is TGTGCCAGCAGCCAACTCCTCCGAGAAAAACTGTTTTTT. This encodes CASSQLLREKLFF.

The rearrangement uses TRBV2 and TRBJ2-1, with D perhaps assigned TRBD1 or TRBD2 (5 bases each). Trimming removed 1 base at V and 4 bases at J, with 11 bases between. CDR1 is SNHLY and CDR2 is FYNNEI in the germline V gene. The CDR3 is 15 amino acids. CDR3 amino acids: CASSEGGKGYNEQFF. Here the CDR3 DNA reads TGTGCCAGCAGTGAAGGGGGGAAGGGGTACAATGAGCAGTTCTTC.

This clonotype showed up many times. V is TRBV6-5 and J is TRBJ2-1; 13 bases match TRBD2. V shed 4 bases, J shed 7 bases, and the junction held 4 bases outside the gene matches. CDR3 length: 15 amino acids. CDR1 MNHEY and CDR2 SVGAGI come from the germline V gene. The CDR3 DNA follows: TGTGCCAGCAGTTTTCGACTAGCGGGGGGAAATGAGCAGTTCTTC. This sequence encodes CASSFRLAGGNEQFF.